The text below deals with one TCR beta chain. Its specificity is not known. These data are taken from a study of cytomegalovirus exposure and HLA in healthy donors. Study conclusions and caveats: Reports described diagnosis of cytomegalovirus status by the classifier as highly specific and sensitive. Researchers had no immune exposure information except CMV serostatus available. A later look showed TCR association rates differing by HLA locus, highest for DRB1 and lowest for HLA-C.

The germline V gene encodes CDR1 SGDLS and CDR2 YYNGEE. The length of the CDR3 is 13 residues. J lost 5 bases, V lost 7 bases, and 5 bases had no gene match. The PCR employed 60 Vbeta primers together with 13 Jbeta primers. Profiled with immunoSEQ multiplex PCR; TCRdb holds only in-frame clones, not every one. The data show approximately 44,000 clones, around three quarters seen once. The chain employs TRBV9 and TRBJ2-1; 8 bases fit TRBD2. The receptor comes from a man aged 30 to 39 in good health and CMV-seronegative. The sample taken for sequencing was PBMCs. In DNA, the CDR3 is TGTGCCAGCGGCCCGGGACTAGACAATGAGCAGTTCTTC. Residues: CASGPGLDNEQFF.